The rows below give T cell receptor beta chains drawn from one sample of a study of T-cell reconstitution after alpha-beta-depleted transplantation in children. Each CDR3 protein gets one entry after TCRdb re-called the PCR reads with MiXCR. The profile shows around 400,000 distinct CDR3 sequences, roughly a tenth of them singletons. Sequenced material: PBMCs from the stem cell graft donor, taken from the stem cell graft. The receptors come from a human donor who donated a stem cell graft to a child with acute myeloid leukemia. Both conserved end residues are trimmed from each CDR3. A D gene is named only where the DNA matches it firmly.

CDR3aa | d_gene | j_gene | v_gene
ASSATSGGAY | TRBD2 | TRBJ2-5 | TRBV12-3/TRBV12-4
ASVEGNEQF | . | TRBJ2-1 | TRBV5-1
ASSLDRPQTGSPLH | TRBD1 | TRBJ1-6 | TRBV7-2
AIRTSGFYEQY | TRBD2 | TRBJ2-7 | TRBV10-3
ASSQGVSRYSSTDTQY | . | TRBJ2-3 | TRBV3-1
ASSLDIANTGELF | . | TRBJ2-2 | TRBV5-6
ASLSKEAMNTGELF | . | TRBJ2-2 | TRBV6-9
ASWGQGAGELF | TRBD1 | TRBJ2-2 | TRBV2
SAPGTLAGEGETQY | TRBD2 | TRBJ2-5 | TRBV20-1
ASRASGYSNQPQH | . | TRBJ1-5 | TRBV2
ASSLSSGLAGQLAKNIQY | TRBD2 | TRBJ2-4 | TRBV11-2
ASSWSGTDTQY | . | TRBJ2-3 | TRBV27
SARELGGTDTQY | . | TRBJ2-3 | TRBV20-1
ASSALAGGRHTQY | . | TRBJ2-3 | TRBV21-1
ASNQGGCTMHQPQH | . | TRBJ1-5 | TRBV7-3
ASSLSPGNQDYNEQF | . | TRBJ2-1 | TRBV5-1
ASSQELAESYEQY | TRBD2 | TRBJ2-7 | TRBV4-2
AISEQGIAKNIQY | TRBD1 | TRBJ2-4 | TRBV10-3
ASSLAPGTYEQY | . | TRBJ2-7 | TRBV7-9
ASSPQPSLAGIGAQF | TRBD2 | TRBJ2-1 | TRBV5-1
ASSGDSSNTEAF | . | TRBJ1-1 | TRBV6-1
ASSPEQHYGYT | . | TRBJ1-2 | TRBV5-1
ASSLITTSGGGDTQY | TRBD2 | TRBJ2-3 | TRBV4-1
ASSVGPGGGYT | . | TRBJ1-2 | TRBV7-2
SAAGRPHRASTDTQY | . | TRBJ2-3 | TRBV20-1
ASSFPGLAGWRWAQY | TRBD2 | TRBJ2-5 | TRBV7-2
ASSVRALSYEQY | . | TRBJ2-7 | TRBV12-3/TRBV12-4
ASSEAQGITGELF | . | TRBJ2-2 | TRBV6-1
ASSLGGGGNEKLF | . | TRBJ1-4 | TRBV7-6
ASSPRQGYTDTQY | TRBD1 | TRBJ2-3 | TRBV5-1
SARGQGSPLQY | TRBD1 | TRBJ2-7 | TRBV29-1